This T cell receptor beta chain emerged from a study of T cell changes during pregnancy in multiple sclerosis. Profiled with immunoSEQ multiplex PCR; TCRdb holds only in-frame clones, not every one. The repertoire holds about 79,000 clones, with over 85% as singletons. The trim removed 0 bases at V and 7 bases at J, leaving 8 bases unmatched. The length of the CDR3 is 16 residues. Germline CDR1 is LGHNA and CDR2 is YNFKEQ. This TCR derives from a female donor in good health, enrolled as a control in a pregnancy study. The material was peripheral blood, obtained in the second trimester of pregnancy. The rearrangement links TRBV4-2 to TRBJ2-3; 9 nucleotides align to TRBD2. The DNA for the CDR3 is TGTGCCAGCAGCCAAGAAGGCGGGGGGGATTCTTATACGCAGTATTTT. Translating gives CASSQEGGGDSYTQYF.